This is a list of T cell receptor beta chains from one sample in a study of regulatory T cells in long-lasting Graves disease. TCRdb used MiXCR to reprocess the multiplex PCR reads, holding one entry per CDR3 protein. The repertoire holds about 400,000 distinct CDR3 sequences, with approximately 16% as singletons. This sample was shared with a second study, whose subject was T cells in Graves' hyperthyroidism and ophthalmopathy.

The sample consisted of peripheral blood mononuclear cells (PBMCs), taken at new diagnosis, from a patient treated with antithyroid drugs. The source is a woman aged 40 to 50 with Graves disease. CDR3s include the opening cysteine and the closing phenylalanine or tryptophan. D genes are given only for firm matches. Size is stated for part of the rows, as once, few or many counts, or as a class when the clone is expanded.

d_gene	v_gene	abundance	j_gene	CDR3aa	CDR3nt
NA	TRBV9	few	TRBJ1-1	CASSVGGTEAFF	TGTGCCAGCAGCGTGGGGGGTACTGAAGCTTTCTTT
NA	TRBV3-1	NA	TRBJ2-7	CASSHGSLYEQYF	TGTGCCAGCAGCCATGGGTCGCTTTACGAGCAGTACTTC
NA	TRBV18	few	TRBJ2-1	CASSPATATNEQFF	TGTGCCAGCTCACCTGCGACTGCAACCAATGAGCAGTTCTTC
NA	TRBV18	NA	TRBJ1-2	CASSPPLVSGYTF	TGTGCCAGCTCACCACCGTTAGTGTCCGGCTACACCTTC
NA	TRBV5-6	few	TRBJ2-3	CASKEGGLTDTQYF	TGTGCCAGCAAGGAAGGCGGGCTCACAGATACGCAGTATTTT
NA	TRBV15	few	TRBJ2-4	CATTMGAKNIQYF	TGTGCCACCACCATGGGGGCCAAAAACATTCAGTACTTC
TRBD1	TRBV30	many	TRBJ1-1	CAWSVSTGGKAFF	TGTGCCTGGAGTGTATCTACAGGGGGGAAAGCTTTCTTT
NA	TRBV11-2	many	TRBJ2-7	CASSPRRESHEQYF	TGTGCCAGCAGCCCCCGAAGGGAATCCCACGAGCAGTACTTC
NA	TRBV27	many	TRBJ2-1	CASTYGPLNEQFF	TGTGCCAGCACCTATGGGCCCCTCAATGAGCAGTTCTTC
NA	TRBV9	NA	TRBJ2-3	CASSPKGGYTDTQYF	TGTGCCAGCAGCCCAAAAGGGGGATACACAGATACGCAGTATTTT
TRBD2	TRBV20-1	NA	TRBJ2-7	CSAETSSSYEQYF	TGCAGTGCCGAGACTAGCTCTTCCTACGAGCAGTACTTC
NA	TRBV18	many	TRBJ2-3	CASSGTYTDTQYF	TGTGCCAGCTCAGGGACCTATACAGATACGCAGTATTTT
TRBD1	TRBV7-9	few	TRBJ2-7	CASSPGTGNGSSYEQYF	TGTGCCAGCAGCCCCGGGACAGGGAACGGGAGTTCCTACGAGCAGTACTTC
NA	TRBV28	many	TRBJ2-3	CASSLVRVRRDTQYF	TGTGCCAGCAGTTTAGTTCGGGTCCGGCGCGATACGCAGTATTTT
NA	TRBV7-9	many	TRBJ2-7	CASSSSPSYEQYF	TGTGCCAGCAGCTCCTCGCCATCCTACGAGCAGTACTTC
TRBD1	TRBV28	NA	TRBJ2-7	CASSLPPGQTGFWEQYF	TGTGCCAGCAGTTTACCCCCCGGACAGACAGGGTTTTGGGAGCAGTACTTC
TRBD1	TRBV5-5	NA	TRBJ2-3	CASSLLLRDRVIDTQYF	TGTGCCAGCAGCCTACTGCTCCGGGACAGGGTGATAGATACGCAGTATTTT
TRBD2	TRBV7-2	many	TRBJ2-3	CASSLIAASGSDTQYF	TGTGCCAGCAGCTTAATAGCCGCTAGCGGGTCAGATACGCAGTATTTT
NA	TRBV6-2/TRBV6-3	few	TRBJ2-3	CASSWDGTARTDTQYF	TGTGCCAGCAGTTGGGACGGGACGGCCCGCACAGATACGCAGTATTTT
TRBD1	TRBV20-1	many	TRBJ1-1	CSVKTGVGDTEAFF	TGCAGTGTCAAAACAGGGGTGGGGGACACTGAAGCTTTCTTT
NA	TRBV20-1	NA	TRBJ2-7	CSARGRVLVHEQYF	TGCAGTGCTAGAGGCCGGGTCCTCGTCCACGAGCAGTACTTC
NA	TRBV7-9	few	TRBJ2-1	CASSPWGEGEQFF	TGTGCCAGCAGCCCGTGGGGTGAGGGTGAGCAGTTCTTC
TRBD2	TRBV9	NA	TRBJ2-2	CASSVAGGSAGELFF	TGTGCCAGCAGCGTAGCTGGCGGGAGCGCCGGGGAGCTGTTTTTT
TRBD1	TRBV5-6	few	TRBJ2-7	CASSLGGTATYEQYF	TGTGCCAGCAGCTTAGGTGGGACAGCGACCTACGAGCAGTACTTC
NA	TRBV19	NA	TRBJ2-7	CASRSISYEQYF	TGTGCCAGTAGAAGTATCTCCTACGAGCAGTACTTC
TRBD2	TRBV5-6	many	TRBJ2-1	CASSLGGGLASSYNEQFF	TGTGCCAGCAGCTTGGGTGGCGGACTAGCGAGCTCCTACAATGAGCAGTTCTTC
NA	TRBV2	many	TRBJ1-6	CASSERDYSPLHF	TGTGCCAGCAGTGAACGGGATTATTCACCCCTCCACTTT
NA	TRBV20-1	NA	TRBJ1-6	CSAREIQGNSYNSPLHF	TGCAGTGCTAGAGAGATACAGGGAAACTCCTATAATTCACCCCTCCACTTT
TRBD1	TRBV20-1	few	TRBJ1-2	CSANRGFNYGYTF	TGCAGTGCTAACAGGGGTTTTAACTATGGCTACACCTTC
TRBD2	TRBV7-8	many	TRBJ2-7	CASRSTSGTSYEQYF	TGTGCCAGCAGGTCTACTAGCGGGACGTCCTACGAGCAGTACTTC
NA	TRBV12-3/TRBV12-4	many	TRBJ1-2	CASSTGTGYTF	TGTGCCAGCAGTACAGGGACAGGCTACACCTTC
TRBD1	TRBV20-1	few	TRBJ2-7	CSARDLRQGNSYEQYF	TGCAGTGCTAGAGACCTAAGACAGGGGAACTCCTACGAGCAGTACTTC
TRBD2	TRBV12-3/TRBV12-4	many	TRBJ2-1	CASVREGLAAYNEQFF	TGTGCCAGCGTACGGGAGGGACTAGCGGCCTACAATGAGCAGTTCTTC
NA	TRBV12-3/TRBV12-4	many	TRBJ1-1	CASSQGSQAFF	TGTGCCAGCAGCCAAGGGAGCCAAGCTTTCTTT
TRBD1	TRBV7-2	many	TRBJ1-3	CASSSPGQGNTIYF	TGTGCCAGCAGCTCGCCGGGACAGGGAAACACCATATATTTT
NA	TRBV20-1	many	TRBJ2-7	CSAQVSTNPYEQYF	TGCAGTGCCCAAGTATCGACTAATCCGTACGAGCAGTACTTC
NA	TRBV27	NA	TRBJ1-2	CASSWSASYGYTF	TGTGCCAGCAGTTGGAGTGCTTCATATGGCTACACCTTC
TRBD1	TRBV12-3/TRBV12-4	many	TRBJ1-6	CASSSRTGKSHF	TGTGCCAGCAGTTCGAGGACAGGGAAGAGCCACTTT
TRBD1	TRBV5-1	NA	TRBJ2-1	CASRLGQGENNEQFF	TGCGCCAGCAGATTGGGACAGGGGGAAAACAATGAGCAGTTCTTC
NA	TRBV9	many	TRBJ2-7	CASSVDGNAFYEQYF	TGTGCCAGCAGCGTAGATGGGAATGCCTTCTACGAGCAGTACTTC
TRBD1	TRBV12-3/TRBV12-4	many	TRBJ2-2	CASSGQGSNTGELFF	TGTGCCAGCAGTGGACAGGGCTCGAACACCGGGGAGCTGTTTTTT
TRBD1	TRBV7-9	NA	TRBJ2-6	CASRKTGGESGANVLTF	TGTGCCAGCCGAAAGACAGGGGGCGAATCTGGGGCCAACGTCCTGACTTTC
NA	TRBV10-3	few	TRBJ2-3	CAITTGADTQYF	TGTGCCATCACCACGGGCGCAGATACGCAGTATTTT
NA	TRBV12-3/TRBV12-4	many	TRBJ2-7	CASSIEWGGYEQYF	TGTGCCAGCAGTATCGAGTGGGGCGGCTACGAGCAGTACTTC
TRBD1	TRBV30	once	TRBJ2-7	CAWTRTGENRGQQYF	TGTGCCTGGACCCGGACTGGAGAGAACAGGGGACAGCAGTACTTC
TRBD1	TRBV29-1	NA	TRBJ2-7	CSVEGDRVDEQYF	TGCAGCGTTGAAGGGGACAGGGTTGACGAGCAGTACTTC
NA	TRBV27	many	TRBJ2-1	CASSLTPGRSYNEQFF	TGTGCCAGCAGTTTGACACCGGGACGCTCCTACAATGAGCAGTTCTTC
NA	TRBV24-1	many	TRBJ1-2	CATSETTFFGGYTF	TGTGCCACCAGTGAAACAACCTTCTTCGGTGGCTACACCTTC
TRBD2	TRBV12-3/TRBV12-4	many	TRBJ2-1	CASTLAGDNEQFF	TGTGCCAGCACCTTAGCGGGAGACAATGAGCAGTTCTTC
NA	TRBV12-3/TRBV12-4	NA	TRBJ1-4	CASSPIFGFNEKLFF	TGTGCCAGCAGTCCCATTTTTGGGTTTAATGAAAAACTGTTTTTT
NA	TRBV7-3	many	TRBJ2-7	CASSLGWGPGEDEQYF	TGTGCCAGCAGCTTAGGGTGGGGACCGGGAGAGGACGAGCAGTACTTC